This T cell receptor beta chain was profiled in a study of T cell repertoires in cytomegalovirus infection. Turning to the study itself: Recently identified HLA-C-restricted CMV epitopes were used, and well-studied HLA-B-restricted CMV epitopes were used as well. Matching HLA type, along with CMV infection, was indicated by public TCR beta signatures. Notes on the study in general: The ex vivo response showed dominance by HLA-C-restricted CMV-specific TCR beta clonotypes. Summed frequency of shared TCR beta families picked out CMV carriers who also had the relevant HLA.

TCRdb reanalysed the reads using MiXCR and keeps one entry per CDR3 protein. Among 750,000 to 950,000 distinct CDR3 sequences, roughly 28% were seen once, and the ten largest hold about an eighth. This clonotype has at least ten counts. The antigen is undetermined. The sequencing here drew on cultured CD8+ T cells from PBMCs, taken from culture after CMV antigen stimulation. This TCR derives from a human donor in good health (CMV status not recorded). Some clones in this sample may be carry-over from other donors' samples.

The CDR3 spells CASVLFTMEQFF. DNA of the CDR3: TGTGCCAGCGTATTGTTTACAATGGAACAGTTCTTC. This chain connects TRBV2 to TRBJ2-1; D uncertain. Per germline, CDR1 SNHLY and CDR2 FYNNEI. Trimming stripped 8 bases from V and 13 bases from J, with 18 bases between. CDR3 size: 12 residues. Based on the CDR3 plus reference TRBV2 and TRBJ2-1, the full variable domain is EPEVTQTPSHQVTQMGQEVILRCVPISNHLYFYWYRQILGQKVEFLVSFYNNEISEKSEIFDDQFSVERPDGSNFTLKIRSTKLEDSAMYFCASVLFTMEQFFGPGTRLTVL.